Sequencing of this T cell receptor beta chain was carried out in a study of OX40 agonist ivuxolimab in advanced cancers. Germline-derived CDR1 and CDR2 are MGHDK and SYGVNS. This CDR3 comprises 13 residues. Trimming removed 3 bases at V and 2 bases at J, with 5 bases between. Clones were sequenced by immunoSEQ multiplex PCR, and TCRdb holds only the in-frame ones, with some missing. The table shows some 69,000 clones, with around 90% occurring only once. Sample: CD4+ or CD8+ T cells sorted from blood, taken in a trial of the OX40 agonist ivuxolimab. This chain links TRBV25-1 with TRBJ2-1; maybe TRBD2 (5 bases). This TCR was sampled from an adult with an advanced solid tumor such as melanoma, head and neck, liver or kidney cancer. The CDR3 DNA is TGTGCCAGCAGTGACGGGGCCTACAATGAGCAGTTCTTC. This translates into CASSDGAYNEQFF.